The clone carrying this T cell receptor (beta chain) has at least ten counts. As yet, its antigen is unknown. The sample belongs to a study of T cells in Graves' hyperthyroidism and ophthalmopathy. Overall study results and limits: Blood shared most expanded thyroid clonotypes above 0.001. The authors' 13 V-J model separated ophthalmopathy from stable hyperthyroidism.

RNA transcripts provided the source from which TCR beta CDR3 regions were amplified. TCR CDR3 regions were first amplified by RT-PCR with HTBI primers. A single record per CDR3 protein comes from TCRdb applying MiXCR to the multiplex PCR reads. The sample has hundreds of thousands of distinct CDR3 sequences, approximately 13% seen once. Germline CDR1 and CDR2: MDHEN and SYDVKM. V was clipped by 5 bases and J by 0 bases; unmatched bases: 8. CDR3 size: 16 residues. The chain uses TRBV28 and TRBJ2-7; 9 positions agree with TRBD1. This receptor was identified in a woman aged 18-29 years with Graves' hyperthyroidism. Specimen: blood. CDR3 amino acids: CASSPPDRGPSYEQYF. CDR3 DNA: TGTGCCAGCAGTCCACCGGACAGGGGCCCCTCCTACGAGCAGTACTTC.